This T cell receptor beta chain comes out of a study of control samples from healthy donors and cancer patients. Germline V gene lookup returns CDR1 KGHDR and CDR2 SFDVKD. V gave up 2 bases and J gave up 2 bases, with 9 bases separating them. CDR3 size: 16 residues. Only in-frame clones appear in the TCRdb table, and some are missing; sequencing was by immunoSEQ multiplex PCR. The table records 90,000 to 100,000 clones, roughly 83% of them present only once. The receptor's source is a man aged 65 to 79 with lung cancer. Sequenced input: PBMCs. V and J are TRBV24-1 and TRBJ2-6, with a tentative D call TRBD2 (6 bases). CDR3 amino acids: CATSDYGGAGANVLTF. The CDR3 bases are TGTGCCACCAGTGATTATGGCGGGGCTGGGGCCAACGTCCTGACTTTC.